The source of this TCR beta chain is a study of Ad26.COV2.S vaccination and SARS-CoV-2 variants (dated by TCRdb to 2020 to 2023). Regarding the study in general: Vaccine-arm donors came from COV1001, a multicentre, randomized, double-blind, placebo-controlled phase I-IIa trial of Ad26.COV2.S in healthy adults. Ad26.COV2.S was administered intramuscularly at a dose of 5x10^10 or 1x10^11 viral particles, either as one shot or as two shots given 56 days apart. Sequencing of the TCRbeta repertoire served to evaluate the specificity and breadth of SARS-CoV-2-reactive T cell receptors following Ad26.COV2.S vaccination. The TCR-sequenced set comprised around 30 samples: some 20 Ad26.COV2.S vaccine recipients, 5 placebo recipients and 8 SARS-CoV-2 convalescent individuals. Trial participants were randomized into five groups of five, in which low-dose or high-dose Ad26.COV2.S was given once or twice, or placebo was given on both occasions. Blinding of investigators to trial group allocation was maintained during experiments and outcome assessment.

The meaning of the sample's treatment or condition label: about 20 received Ad26.COV2.S at low or high dose, single or two shots; a few received placebo; per-sample allocation not given. For vaccine and placebo recipients, the sequenced repertoires came from samples collected on day 63 after the first injection. Cohort 1b enrolled about two dozen adults aged 18-55 years at a single site in Boston, USA, between 29 July and 7 August 2020. As a vaccine, Ad26.COV2.S was a replication-incompetent adenovirus type 26 vector that expressed a prefusion-stabilized SARS-CoV-2 spike protein derived from the original Wuhan strain. In the case of this clone: Its antigen is unknown. The sample holds no much larger clone one base away, and base qualities are not on file.

Deletion took 4 bases off V and 4 bases off J, with a span of 14 bases between the germline ends. From its cysteine to its phenylalanine, the CDR3 spans 15 amino acids. Only the CDR3 DNA stays, 45 bases, in frame from base 1. As encoded in the germline V gene, CDR1 is SGHAT while CDR2 is FQNNGV. General conclusions and limits of the study: The authors noted that the TCR breadth and depth analyses may have underestimated total T cell responses. Substantial breadth of spike-specific CD8+ and CD4+ T cell responses was reported after vaccination. The study was not powered to compare responses between vaccine doses or regimens. Compared with placebo recipients, Ad26.COV2.S recipients showed higher spike-specific TCR breadth (P = 0.0014). Vaccine and placebo recipients had comparable non-spike TCR breadth, which fits with the vaccine containing only spike.

TCRbeta CDR3 regions were sequenced with the immunoSEQ Assay. After extraction, genomic DNA underwent amplification by bias-controlled multiplex PCR, followed by high-throughput sequencing. The authors' pipeline ran thus. To quantify the absolute abundance of every unique TCRbeta CDR3 region, sequences were collapsed and filtered. T cell fraction was estimated by normalization of TCRbeta template counts to usable DNA, with usable DNA being measured through amplification of reference genes present in all nucleated cells. Repertoire TCRs were annotated as SARS-CoV-2-specific by exact matching of V gene, CDR3 amino acid sequence and J gene to a known reactive TCR set. The reference SARS-CoV-2 TCR set came from MIRA and was filtered for enrichment in COVID-19-positive ImmuneCODE repertoires, removing public or cross-reactive TCRs. Using the MIRA antigens, annotated TCRs were further analysed by specific ORF or by position within an ORF. Depth was the summed frequency of annotated unique rearrangements, while breadth was defined as annotated unique rearrangements over total unique productive rearrangements. Two-sided Wilcoxon rank-sum tests were used to compare TCR breadth between groups. The table was pulled from immuneACCESS by TCRdb, which kept in-frame rearrangements only. Such tables lose some clones; where checked, under half of the loss comes from unresolved V genes, and the rest has no known cause. V and J calls and clone size are given by that table; D and trimming were obtained from the DNA. This sample is represented by around 320,000 clones; more than 75% of them were singletons. Around 3.7% of the sample lies in the top ten.

The sample was peripheral blood, taken in a trial of Ad26.COV2.S vaccine versus placebo. The V and J segments used are TRBV11-2 and TRBJ2-4; the D match is possibly TRBD1 or TRBD2, with 5 bases aligned in each. The source is a person between 18 and 59 years old who received the Ad26.COV2.S COVID-19 vaccine or a placebo. The nucleotide sequence is TGTGCCAGCAGCTCACCGGGACGGACAAAAAACATTCAGTACTTC. This yields the protein CASSSPGRTKNIQYF.